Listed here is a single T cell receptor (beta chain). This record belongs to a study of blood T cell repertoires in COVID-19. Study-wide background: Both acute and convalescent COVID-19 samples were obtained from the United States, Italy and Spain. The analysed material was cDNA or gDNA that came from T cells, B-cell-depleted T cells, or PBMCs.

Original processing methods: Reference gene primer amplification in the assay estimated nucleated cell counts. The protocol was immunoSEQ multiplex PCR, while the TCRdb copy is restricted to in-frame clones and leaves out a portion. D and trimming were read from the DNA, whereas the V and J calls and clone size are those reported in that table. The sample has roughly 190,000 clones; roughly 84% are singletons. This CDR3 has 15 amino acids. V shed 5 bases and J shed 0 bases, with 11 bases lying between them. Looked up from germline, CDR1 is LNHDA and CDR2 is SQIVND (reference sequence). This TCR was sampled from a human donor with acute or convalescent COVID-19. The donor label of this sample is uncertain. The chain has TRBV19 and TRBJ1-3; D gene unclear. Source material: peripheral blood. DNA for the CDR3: TGTGCCAGTAGTCCCGCTCCCAGCTCTGGAAACACCATATATTTT. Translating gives CASSPAPSSGNTIYF.